Following are 19 T cell receptor beta chains from one sample sequenced in a study of blood T cell repertoires in COVID-19. The repertoire was sequenced with immunoSEQ multiplex PCR; TCRdb's copy has only in-frame clones and lacks some. The sample includes roughly 70,000 clones, just over 90% of them seen just once. Material for sequencing was peripheral blood. All receptors derive from a man between 45 and 60 years old with COVID-19, enrolled during active disease.

The V call is TRBV21-1, the J call TRBJ1-5; the table gives TRBD1 as D, unverified against the DNA. TRBV21-1 constitutes a pseudogene. There are 19 residues in the CDR3. The CDR3 sequence is CASSSTGQGIGVSNQPQHF. CDR3 coding DNA: TGTGCCAGCAGCAGCACGGGACAGGGTATAGGGGTTAGCAATCAGCCCCAGCATTTT.

This clone has just one count. The CDR3 DNA follows: TGTGCCAGCAGCCAAGTGGGGAGGACAGGGATTCCACCGACCCTCCACTTT. Protein product: CASSQVGRTGIPPTLHF. The chain has TRBV4-2 and TRBJ1-6; 8 bases map to TRBD1. CDR1 LGHNA and CDR2 YNFKEQ come from the germline V gene. CDR3 size: 17 residues. Germline trimming cut 1 base from V and 14 bases from J; bases unmatched to any gene: 16.

The V and J genes are TRBV6-6 and TRBJ1-5, with D possibly being TRBD1 (5 bases). Trimming shortened V by 7 bases and J by 8 bases, and 18 bases separated the two germline ends. Germline values: CDR1 MNHNY, CDR2 SVGAGI (reference sequence). CDR3 size: 14 residues. CDR3 protein: CASTLGQAREPQHF. CDR3 in DNA: TGTGCCAGCACCTTGGGGCAGGCTAGGGAGCCCCAGCATTTT.

CDR3 loop: CASSLEVERGYGYTF. The CDR3, as DNA: TGTGCCAGCAGCTTAGAGGTCGAAAGAGGCTATGGCTACACCTTC. This rearrangement joins TRBV7-9 to TRBJ1-2; D remains ambiguous. Germline-derived CDR1 and CDR2 are SEHNR and FQNEAQ (reference sequence). Trimming pared 1 base from V and 4 bases from J, leaving 13 bases between. The CDR3 is made up of 15 amino acids.

The chain couples TRBV4-1 to TRBJ2-3; D possibly corresponds to TRBD1 (6 bases). V lost 2 bases, J lost 2 bases, and 11 bases lay in between. The CDR3 totals 15 residues. Germline V gene data show CDR1 as MGHRA and CDR2 as YSYEKL. The CDR3 here is CASSQRGTNTDTQYF. In DNA form, the CDR3 reads TGCGCCAGCAGCCAAAGGGGGACAAACACAGATACGCAGTATTTT.

This clone was found a few times. The chain combines TRBV6-2 or TRBV6-3 with TRBJ1-5, with no clear D. Per the germline V gene, CDR1 is MNHEY and CDR2 is SVGEGT. The V gene lost 2 bases and the J gene lost 2 bases, with 7 bases spanning the gap. The CDR3 contains 14 residues. The CDR3 here is CASSYPGGNQPQHF. The CDR3 DNA follows: TGTGCCAGCAGTTACCCCGGGGGCAATCAGCCCCAGCATTTT.

In its sample, this clone was seen once. The chain employs TRBV10-3 and TRBJ2-7; no firm D call. CDR3 length: 13 residues. V shed 3 bases and J shed 1 base, with 7 bases lying between them. In germline, CDR1 is ENHRY, CDR2 SYGVKD. The CDR3 spells CAISEIESYEQYF. The CDR3 coding sequence is TGTGCCATCAGTGAAATAGAGTCCTACGAGCAGTACTTC.

This clone is termed medium-sized (0.01 to 0.1%). The CDR3 DNA is TGTGCCAGCAGCTTTGCGATGCCGAACACTGAAGCTTTCTTT. Amino acid sequence: CASSFAMPNTEAFF. The chain links TRBV7-9 to TRBJ1-1; no firm D call. Trimming took off 3 bases at V and 1 base at J, with 9 bases between the two ends. Looked up from germline, CDR1 is SEHNR and CDR2 is FQNEAQ (reference sequence). CDR3 length equals 14 residues.

This clone has just a few counts. The chain recombines TRBV11-2 with TRBJ1-1; tentative D call: TRBD1 (5 bases). This CDR3 region has 13 residues. Per germline, CDR1 SGHAT and CDR2 FQNNGV. V was trimmed by 5 bases and J by 3 bases, leaving 10 bases between them. The CDR3 spells CASSLGLDTEAFF. For the CDR3, the DNA is TGTGCCAGCAGCCTGGGACTGGACACTGAAGCTTTCTTT.

The V call is TRBV20-1, the J call TRBJ1-1; perhaps TRBD1 as D (5 bases). Trimming took 4 bases from V and 7 from J, leaving 10 bases between them. The CDR3 sequence is 11 residues long. In germline, CDR1 is DFQATT, CDR2 SNEGSKA (reference sequence). The CDR3 region has the DNA TGCAGTGCTACCTGGACACATGAAGCTTTCTTT. Translating it yields CSATWTHEAFF.

The chain links TRBV18 to TRBJ2-5; no clear D. The V gene's germline CDR1 is KGHSH and CDR2 LQKENI. This CDR3 has 13 residues. Trimming removed 2 bases at V and 5 bases at J, with 9 bases between. The CDR3 DNA reads TGTGCCAGCTCACCAGGAGACCGGGAGACCCAGTACTTC. Encoded protein: CASSPGDRETQYF.

V gene TRBV11-3 combines with J gene TRBJ2-7; D gene unclear. Germline V CDR1 and CDR2: SGHNT, YENEEA. The V end was cut by 1 base, the J end by 0 bases, with 10 bases between. The CDR3 extends over 15 amino acids. In DNA, the CDR3 is TGTGCCAGCAGCTTAGGAATTTTGAGCTCCTACGAGCAGTACGTC. It codes for CASSLGILSSYEQYV.

This rearrangement joins TRBV28 to TRBJ2-7; possible D gene TRBD2, 5 bases. The CDR3 covers 14 residues. V was cut by 5 bases and J by 2 bases, with 13 bases left in between. Germline assignment: CDR1 MDHEN and CDR2 SYDVKM. The CDR3 region is CASSAGSATYEQYV. The CDR3, as DNA: TGTGCCAGCAGTGCCGGTAGCGCCACCTACGAGCAGTACGTC.

V and J are TRBV3-1 (or the pseudogene TRBV3-2) and TRBJ1-6; D is perhaps TRBD1 (5 bases). The V end was cut by 5 bases, the J end by 7 bases, with 9 bases between. Germline V gene sequence: CDR1 LGHDT, CDR2 YNNKEL (reference sequence). The CDR3 length is 13 residues. The CDR3 sequence: CASSVRQNSPLHF. CDR3 DNA sequence: TGTGCCAGCAGCGTACGACAGAATTCACCCCTCCACTTT.

The rearrangement joins TRBV7-8 to TRBJ2-3; TRBD2 matches 12 bases. The germline CDR1 and CDR2 sequences are SGHVS and FQNEAQ. CDR3 length: 16 amino acids. Trimming removed 1 base from V and 5 bases from J; junction bases left unmatched: 4. The CDR3 loop reads CASSLGLAGVIDTQYF. In DNA form, the CDR3 reads TGTGCCAGCAGCTTAGGACTAGCGGGAGTAATAGATACGCAGTATTTT.

CDR3 protein: CATSREAGELFF. The CDR3 region has the DNA TGTGCCACCAGCAGGGAGGCCGGGGAGCTGTTTTTT. This chain connects TRBV15 to TRBJ2-2; maybe TRBD2 (5 bases). Germline V CDR1 and CDR2: LNHNV, YYDKDF (reference sequence). The CDR3 length is 12 residues. The ends were cut back, 3 bases at V and 6 bases at J, with 5 bases in the middle. The variable domain in full, completed from reference TRBV15 and TRBJ2-2, reads DAMVIQNPRYQVTQFGKPVTLSCSQTLNHNVMYWYQQKSSQAPKLLFHYYDKDFNNEADTPDNFQSRRPNTSFCFLDIRSPGLGDTAMYLCATSREAGELFFGEGSRLTVL.

The gene calls are TRBV28 and TRBJ2-7; 8 nucleotides agree with TRBD2. The V and J ends lost 1 base and 6 bases, in that order; junction bases with no gene match: 8. Germline CDR1 is MDHEN and CDR2 is SYDVKM. The CDR3 covers 15 residues. The CDR3 region has the DNA TGTGCCAGCAGTTTATCGGCGGCGGGAGGTGGCGAGCAGTACTTC. It translates to CASSLSAAGGGEQYF.

Details on this clone: Different DNA sequences within this sample yield the same CDR3. The chain joins TRBV5-1 to TRBJ1-5; D not resolved. The germline gives CDR1 SGHRS, CDR2 YFSETQ. The CDR3 is 14 residues long. V lost 0 bases to trimming and J lost 5 bases, with 9 bases between them. The CDR3 reads CASSLGGIDQPQHF. DNA of the CDR3: TGCGCCAGCAGCTTGGGAGGAATTGATCAGCCCCAGCATTTT.

The CDR3 sequence: CASSTPGQGFKTQYF. The CDR3 bases are TGTGCCAGTAGTACTCCAGGACAGGGCTTCAAGACCCAGTACTTC. This chain links TRBV19 with TRBJ2-5; 8 nucleotides line up with TRBD1. Germline assignment: CDR1 LNHDA and CDR2 SQIVND (reference sequence). The CDR3 length is 15 residues. The V and J ends lost 4 bases and 6 bases, in that order; junction bases with no gene match: 10.